This T cell receptor beta chain was identified during a study of T cells after yellow fever vaccination. Each CDR3 protein gets one entry after TCRdb re-called the 5' RACE reads with MiXCR. The sample yields 200,000 to 300,000 distinct CDR3 sequences, around 3.5% seen once. CDR1 is SEHNR and CDR2 is FQNEAQ in the germline V gene (reference sequence). The CDR3 covers 14 residues. Trimming left V 3 bases short and J 8 bases short, with 13 bases between. This clonotype was observed at least ten times. The input for sequencing was PBMCs, taken 15 days after the yellow fever booster vaccination. The source of this sequence is a man between 18 and 29 years old who received the YFV17D yellow fever vaccine. This sequence joins TRBV7-9 and TRBJ1-4, with a weak D call TRBD1 (5 bases). For the CDR3, the DNA is TGTGCCAGCAGCTTTCGGAGGGGAGGAGAAAAACTGTTTTTT. This gives the protein CASSFRRGGEKLFF.